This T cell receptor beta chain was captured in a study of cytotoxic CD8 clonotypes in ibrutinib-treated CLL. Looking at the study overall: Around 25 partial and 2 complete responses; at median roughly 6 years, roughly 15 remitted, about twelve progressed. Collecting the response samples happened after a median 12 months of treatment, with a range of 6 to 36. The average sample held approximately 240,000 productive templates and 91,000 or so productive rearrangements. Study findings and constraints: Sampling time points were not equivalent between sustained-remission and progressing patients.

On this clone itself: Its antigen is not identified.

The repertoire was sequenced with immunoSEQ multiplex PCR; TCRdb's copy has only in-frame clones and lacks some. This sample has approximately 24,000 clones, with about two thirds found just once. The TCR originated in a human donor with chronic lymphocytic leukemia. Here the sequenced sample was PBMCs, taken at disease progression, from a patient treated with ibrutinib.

The CDR3: CASSWGGEQYF. CDR3 bases: TGTGCCAGCAGCTGGGGCGGCGAGCAGTACTTC. The chain combines TRBV13 with TRBJ2-7, with D maybe TRBD1 (5 bases). This CDR3 is built from 11 residues. Trimming stripped 4 bases from V and 6 bases from J, with 7 bases between. The germline CDR1 and CDR2 sequences are PRHDT and FYEKMQ (reference sequence). Using reference TRBV13 and TRBJ2-7 for the parts outside the CDR3, the full variable domain is AAGVIQSPRHLIKEKRETATLKCYPIPRHDTVYWYQQGPGQDPQFLISFYEKMQSDKGSIPDRFSAQQFSDYHSELNMSSLELGDSALYFCASSWGGEQYFGPGTRLTVT.